What follows are 24 T cell receptor beta chains derived from one specimen sequenced in a study of T cells after yellow fever vaccination. TCRdb re-derived calls from the 5' RACE reads in MiXCR, one entry per CDR3 protein. The sample has approximately 260,000 distinct CDR3 sequences, 5.2% seen once. The sample here was CD4+ T cells sorted from PBMCs, taken on the day of the yellow fever booster vaccination. The receptors come from a man younger than 30 who received the YFV17D yellow fever vaccine.

There are many counts of this clonotype. V gene TRBV6-5 combines with J gene TRBJ1-5, with 8 bases lining up with TRBD1. Germline CDR1 is MNHEY and CDR2 is SVGAGI. This CDR3 contains 17 residues. V gave up 2 bases and J gave up 6 bases; unmatched junction bases: 12. The CDR3 loop is CASSYPWTGLVGQPQHF. CDR3 DNA sequence: TGTGCCAGCAGTTACCCTTGGACAGGGTTGGTCGGTCAGCCCCAGCATTTT.

This clonotype was counted only a few times. This rearrangement joins TRBV5-4 to TRBJ2-5, with TRBD1 identical over 12 bases. This CDR3 contains 15 residues. Germline-derived CDR1 and CDR2 are SGHNT and YYREEE (reference sequence). Germline trimming cut 4 bases from V and 5 bases from J; bases unmatched to any gene: 6. In DNA, the CDR3 is TGTGCCAGCAGCGTGGGACAGGGGGCTTGGGAGACCCAGTACTTC. Protein: CASSVGQGAWETQYF.

This CDR3 is CASSVGAGGDYGYTF. The CDR3 coding sequence is TGTGCCAGCAGCGTAGGGGCAGGGGGTGACTATGGCTACACCTTC. The chain couples TRBV9 to TRBJ1-2, with 7 bases that match TRBD1. CDR1 is SGDLS, CDR2 YYNGEE, per germline. The CDR3 totals 15 residues. Unmatched junction bases numbered 5, after V lost 0 bases and J lost 3 bases.

Many counts were recorded for this clonotype. V usage is TRBV4-1 and J usage is TRBJ1-2; D may be TRBD1 (5 bases). Trimming pared 1 base from V and 4 bases from J, leaving 13 bases between. The CDR3 covers 15 residues. The germline V gene has CDR1 MGHRA and CDR2 YSYEKL. The CDR3 loop reads CASSQAPGTGYGYTF. CDR3 sequence (DNA): TGCGCCAGCAGCCAAGCCCCAGGTACAGGCTATGGCTACACCTTC.

This clonotype was picked up a small number of times. The chain links TRBV28 to TRBJ1-5; a possible D gene is TRBD1 (5 bases). Trimming removed 7 bases at V and 6 bases at J, with 13 bases between. The V gene's germline CDR1 is MDHEN and CDR2 SYDVKM. The CDR3 loop spans 13 amino acids. In DNA, the CDR3 is TGTGCCAGCATCCCCGTAAGGGGTCAGCCCCAGCATTTT. It codes for CASIPVRGQPQHF.

This clonotype was observed at least ten times. The chain recombines TRBV7-8 with TRBJ2-7, with a possible D match to TRBD2 (5 bases). The CDR3 spans 13 residues. The germline V gene has CDR1 SGHVS and CDR2 FQNEAQ. The germline V and J ends were trimmed by 5 bases and 1 base, with 9 bases remaining between them. Written as DNA, the CDR3 is TGTGCCAGCAGCACGAGGGTTTCCTACGAGCAGTACTTC. This codes for CASSTRVSYEQYF.

This clonotype was counted many times. V usage is TRBV18 and J usage is TRBJ1-5, with D unclear. Germline CDR1 KGHSH, CDR2 LQKENI. The CDR3 is 14 amino acids. The V and J ends lost 2 bases and 1 base respectively, with 6 bases between them. CDR3 sequence: CASSPGESNQPQHF. In DNA form, the CDR3 reads TGTGCCAGCTCACCAGGGGAGAGCAATCAGCCCCAGCATTTT.

The chain carries TRBV2 and TRBJ1-1; D is undetermined. This CDR3 spans 15 amino acids. Deletions cut 1 base from V and 0 bases from J, with 9 bases between. Per germline, CDR1 SNHLY and CDR2 FYNNEI. This CDR3 is CASSEVAGMNTEAFF. DNA for the CDR3: TGTGCCAGCAGTGAAGTAGCCGGGATGAACACTGAAGCTTTCTTT.

This clonotype has ten or more counts. The gene calls are TRBV6-2 or TRBV6-3 and TRBJ2-7; D is perhaps TRBD2 (5 bases). Trimming took off 8 bases at V and 1 base at J, with 24 bases between the two ends. This CDR3 contains 17 residues. Germline V gene data show CDR1 as MNHEY and CDR2 as SVGEGT. CDR3 bases: TGTGCCAGCCGACCCAGCCCGCTCGGGGTGCGGTCCTACGAGCAGTACGTC. This gives the protein CASRPSPLGVRSYEQYV.

In this sample, this clonotype turned up many times. The chain carries TRBV18 and TRBJ2-1, with TRBD1 identical over 7 bases. CDR1 and CDR2 (germline): KGHSH, LQKENI. The CDR3 has 13 residues. V lost 2 bases to trimming and J lost 10 bases; unmatched junction nucleotides: 5. In nucleotides, the CDR3 is TGTGCCAGCTCACCAACGAGGGACAGCGAGCAGTTCTTC. This sequence encodes CASSPTRDSEQFF.

V gene TRBV5-5 combines with J gene TRBJ2-2; D gene ambiguous. Trimming removed 4 bases from V and 3 bases from J, with 16 bases in between. CDR1 is SGHKS and CDR2 is YYEKEE in the germline V gene (reference sequence). The CDR3 covers 16 residues. The CDR3 DNA reads as TGTGCCAGCAGCCTCCTCGTCAGCGCCTACACCGGGGAGCTGTTTTTT. Residues: CASSLLVSAYTGELFF. Full variable domain (outside the CDR3, taken from reference TRBV5-5 and TRBJ2-2): DAGVTQSPTHLIKTRGQQVTLRCSPISGHKSVSWYQQVLGQGPQFIFQYYEKEERGRGNFPDRFSARQFPNYSSELNVNALLLGDSALYLCASSLLVSAYTGELFFGEGSRLTVL.

This clonotype has at least ten counts. V usage is TRBV9 and J usage is TRBJ2-7; possibly TRBD1 or TRBD2 for D (5 bases each). The CDR3 covers 14 residues. Germline-derived CDR1 and CDR2 are SGDLS and YYNGEE. Trimming pared 2 bases from V and 2 bases from J, leaving 11 bases between. The CDR3 sequence is CASSVTPGPYEQYF. CDR3 sequence (DNA): TGTGCCAGCAGCGTGACACCGGGACCCTACGAGCAGTACTTC.

This clonotype was observed many times. This sequence joins TRBV7-9 and TRBJ2-7; tentatively, D is TRBD1 (5 bases). Trimming removed 5 bases from V and 3 bases from J, with 17 bases in between. The germline gives CDR1 SEHNR, CDR2 FQNEAQ (reference sequence). This CDR3 contains 15 residues. This chain's CDR3 is CASSTHSGASYEQYF. In DNA form, the CDR3 reads TGTGCCAGCAGCACGCATTCTGGGGCGAGCTACGAGCAGTACTTC.

The table lists this clonotype with a few counts. This rearrangement joins TRBV19 to TRBJ2-1, with 7 positions matching TRBD2. Germline V lookup: CDR1 LNHDA, CDR2 SQIVND (reference sequence). This CDR3 contains 12 residues. Trimming cost V 6 bases and J 16 bases; bases outside gene matches: 12. CDR3 coding DNA: TGTGCCAGTAGCCGGTGGGGTAGCGGGCTTTTCTTC. Translation gives CASSRWGSGLFF.

This clonotype was counted many times. CDR3 loop: CASSSGTSGLRTDTQYF. As DNA, the CDR3 is TGTGCCAGCAGTTCCGGGACTAGCGGGCTACGCACAGATACGCAGTATTTT. The chain recombines TRBV5-4 with TRBJ2-3; 12 nucleotides agree with TRBD2. Per the germline V gene, CDR1 is SGHNT and CDR2 is YYREEE (reference sequence). V dropped 5 bases and J dropped 1; count of bases not matched to a gene: 8. CDR3 length: 17 residues.

This clonotype is a singleton in its sample. V is TRBV18 and J is TRBJ1-4; TRBD1 might be the D (5 bases). The CDR3 totals 13 residues. CDR1 and CDR2 from the germline V gene are KGHSH and LQKENI. V lost 0 bases, J lost 13 bases, and 12 bases lay in between. CDR3 bases: TGTGCCAGCTCACCACCGAACGGGGGTCGACTGTTTTTT. This encodes CASSPPNGGRLFF.

There are a few counts of this clonotype. This chain connects TRBV2 to TRBJ1-2; D is unresolved. V lost 3 bases and J 7 bases, leaving 12 bases between the germline ends. Germline V gene lookup returns CDR1 SNHLY and CDR2 FYNNEI. The CDR3 sequence is 13 residues long. The CDR3 spells CASSDLSGLGYTF. The CDR3 DNA follows: TGTGCCAGCAGTGACCTCTCAGGCCTTGGCTACACCTTC.

This clonotype was seen ten or more times. The chain has TRBV30 and TRBJ1-1; D remains ambiguous. The CDR3 contains 13 residues. V was shortened by 2 bases and J by 0 bases, with 7 bases between the two germline ends. Germline V gives CDR1 GTSNPN, CDR2 SVGIG (reference sequence). CDR3 sequence reads: CAWSTEVNTEAFF. For the CDR3, the DNA is TGTGCCTGGAGTACAGAGGTGAACACTGAAGCTTTCTTT.

This sequence joins TRBV7-2 and TRBJ1-1; D unresolved. The V gene lost 5 bases and the J gene lost 1 base, with 14 bases spanning the gap. Germline CDR1 is SGHTA and CDR2 is FQGNSA. The CDR3 has 15 amino acids. In nucleotides, the CDR3 is TGTGCCAGCAGCCTTCAACCGGGAGGGAACACTGAAGCTTTCTTT. This sequence encodes CASSLQPGGNTEAFF.

This clonotype has a count of ten or more. The chain carries TRBV7-6 and TRBJ2-1, with a tentative D call TRBD2 (5 bases). CDR3 length: 13 amino acids. V was shortened by 5 bases and J by 9 bases, with 14 bases between the two germline ends. Looked up from germline, CDR1 is SGHVS and CDR2 is FNYEAQ. This chain's CDR3 is CASSAALEGEQFF. As DNA, the CDR3 is TGTGCCAGCAGCGCCGCTCTAGAGGGTGAGCAGTTCTTC.

This sequence joins TRBV5-1 and TRBJ1-3; 7 bases align to TRBD1. Germline V lookup: CDR1 SGHRS, CDR2 YFSETQ. The CDR3 contains 20 residues. Trimming took 4 bases from V and 1 from J; bases not matched to a gene: 20. This chain's CDR3 is CASSRSPGTANLPSGNTIYF. Written as DNA, the CDR3 is TGCGCCAGCAGCCGCTCCCCCGGGACAGCCAACCTTCCATCTGGAAACACCATATATTTT.

This clonotype was detected ten times or more. The rearrangement joins TRBV7-3 to TRBJ1-1, with 7 nucleotides matching TRBD1. Germline loops: CDR1 SGHTA, CDR2 FQGTGA. V lost 2 bases, J lost 3 bases, and 3 bases stayed unmatched. This CDR3 has 14 residues. CDR3 amino acids: CASSLQGGDTEAFF. The CDR3 DNA sequence: TGTGCCAGCAGCTTACAGGGGGGAGACACTGAAGCTTTCTTT.

The rearrangement links TRBV5-4 to TRBJ2-3; 8 nucleotides align to TRBD2. The junction had 13 bases not matched to a gene; V was cut back by 4 bases and J by 6 bases. Germline values: CDR1 SGHNT, CDR2 YYREEE (reference sequence). CDR3 size: 16 residues. Written as DNA, the CDR3 is TGTGCCAGCAGCGCTACTAGCGGCAGGCTCATGGATACGCAGTATTTT. Amino acids: CASSATSGRLMDTQYF.

This clonotype was picked up a small number of times. V gene TRBV6-2 or TRBV6-3 combines with J gene TRBJ2-5; D ambiguous. Looked up from germline, CDR1 is MNHEY and CDR2 is SVGEGT. CDR3 size: 15 residues. The V end was cut by 5 bases, the J end by 5 bases, with 18 bases between. CDR3 nucleotides: TGTGCCAGCAGTCCCACCCTAAATGGGCCGGAGACCCAGTACTTC. Protein sequence: CASSPTLNGPETQYF.